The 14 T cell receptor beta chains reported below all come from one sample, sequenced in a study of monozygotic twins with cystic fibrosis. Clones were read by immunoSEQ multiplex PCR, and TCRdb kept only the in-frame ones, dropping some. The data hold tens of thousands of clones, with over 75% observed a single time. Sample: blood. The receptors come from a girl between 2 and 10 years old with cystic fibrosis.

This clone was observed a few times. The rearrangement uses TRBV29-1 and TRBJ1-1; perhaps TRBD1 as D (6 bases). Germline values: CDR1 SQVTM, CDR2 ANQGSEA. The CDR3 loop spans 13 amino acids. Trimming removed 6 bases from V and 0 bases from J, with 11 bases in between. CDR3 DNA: TGCAGCGTAGCGACAGGCATGAACACTGAAGCTTTCTTT. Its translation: CSVATGMNTEAFF.

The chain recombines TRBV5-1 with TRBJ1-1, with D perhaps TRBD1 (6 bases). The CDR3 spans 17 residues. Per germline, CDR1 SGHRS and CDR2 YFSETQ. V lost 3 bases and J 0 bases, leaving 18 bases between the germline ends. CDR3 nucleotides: TGCGCCAGCAGCTGGGATTACAGGGATGGGATGAACACTGAAGCTTTCTTT. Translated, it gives CASSWDYRDGMNTEAFF. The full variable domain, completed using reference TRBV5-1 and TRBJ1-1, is KAGVTQTPRYLIKTRGQQVTLSCSPISGHRSVSWYQQTPGQGLQFLFEYFSETQRNKGNFPGRFSGRQFSNSRSEMNVSTLELGDSALYLCASSWDYRDGMNTEAFFGQGTRLTVV.

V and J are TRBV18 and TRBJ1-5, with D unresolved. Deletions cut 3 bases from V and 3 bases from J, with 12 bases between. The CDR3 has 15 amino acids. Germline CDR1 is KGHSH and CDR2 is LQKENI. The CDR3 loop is CASSPKHHPNQPQHF. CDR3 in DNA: TGTGCCAGCTCACCGAAGCATCATCCCAATCAGCCCCAGCATTTT.

CDR3 region: CASSFLRGTYEQYF. Here the CDR3 DNA reads TGTGCCAGCAGCTTCCTCAGGGGAACCTACGAGCAGTACTTC. J is TRBJ2-7 and V is TRBV13; a possible D gene is TRBD1 (6 bases). Germline CDR1 is PRHDT and CDR2 is FYEKMQ (reference sequence). The CDR3 contains 14 residues. V lost 3 bases, J lost 2 bases, and 11 bases lay in between.

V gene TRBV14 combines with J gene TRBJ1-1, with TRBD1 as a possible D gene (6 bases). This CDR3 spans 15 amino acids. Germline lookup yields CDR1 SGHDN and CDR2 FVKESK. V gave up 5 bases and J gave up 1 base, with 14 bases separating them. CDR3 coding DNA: TGTGCCAGCAGCGGGGGGCGAGGGTCGAACACTGAAGCTTTCTTT. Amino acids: CASSGGRGSNTEAFF.

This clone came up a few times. CDR3 in amino acids: CASSPRDSNYGYTF. The CDR3 DNA sequence: TGTGCCAGCAGCCCCCGGGACAGCAACTATGGCTACACCTTC. The V and J genes are TRBV7-6 and TRBJ1-2; 7 bases map to TRBD1. Germline trimming cut 5 bases from V and 2 bases from J; bases unmatched to any gene: 5. Per the germline V gene, CDR1 is SGHVS and CDR2 is FNYEAQ. This CDR3 is built from 14 residues.

The CDR3: CASSLDNYGYTF. The CDR3 bases are TGTGCCAGCAGCTTGGATAACTATGGCTACACCTTC. The J gene is TRBJ1-2, the V gene TRBV5-6; D unclear. Germline-derived CDR1 and CDR2 are SGHDT and YYEEEE. V lost 0 bases and J 1 base, leaving 1 base between the germline ends. This CDR3 region has 12 residues.

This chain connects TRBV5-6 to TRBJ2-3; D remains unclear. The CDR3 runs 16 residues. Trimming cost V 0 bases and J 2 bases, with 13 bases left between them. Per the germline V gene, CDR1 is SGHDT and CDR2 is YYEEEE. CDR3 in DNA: TGTGCCAGCAGCTTGGTGATAGCCCGAGTCACAGATACGCAGTATTTT. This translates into CASSLVIARVTDTQYF.

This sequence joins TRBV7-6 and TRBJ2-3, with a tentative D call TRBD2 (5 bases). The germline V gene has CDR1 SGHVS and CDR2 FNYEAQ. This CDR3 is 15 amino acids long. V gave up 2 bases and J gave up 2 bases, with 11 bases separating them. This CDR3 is CASSLSIGVTDTQYF. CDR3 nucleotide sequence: TGTGCCAGCAGCTTATCAATCGGGGTCACAGATACGCAGTATTTT.

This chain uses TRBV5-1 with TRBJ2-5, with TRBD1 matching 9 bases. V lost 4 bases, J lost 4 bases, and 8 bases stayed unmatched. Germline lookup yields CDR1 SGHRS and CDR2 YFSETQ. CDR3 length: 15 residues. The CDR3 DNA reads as TGCGCCAGCAGCAGCCCGACAGGGGGAGGAGAGACCCAGTACTTC. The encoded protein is CASSSPTGGGETQYF.

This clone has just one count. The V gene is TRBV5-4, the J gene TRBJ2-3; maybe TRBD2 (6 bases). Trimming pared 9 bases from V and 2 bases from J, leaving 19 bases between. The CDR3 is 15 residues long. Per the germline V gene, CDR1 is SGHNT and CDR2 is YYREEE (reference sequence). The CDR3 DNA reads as TGTGCCACTGGAACTAGCTCTGGACACACAGATACGCAGTATTTT. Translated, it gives CATGTSSGHTDTQYF.

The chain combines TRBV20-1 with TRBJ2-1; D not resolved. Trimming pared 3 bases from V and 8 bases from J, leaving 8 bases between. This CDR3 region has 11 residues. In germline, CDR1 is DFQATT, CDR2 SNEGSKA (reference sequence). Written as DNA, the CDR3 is TGCAGTGCTAGGAGCGTGTATGAGCAGTTCTTC. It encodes CSARSVYEQFF.

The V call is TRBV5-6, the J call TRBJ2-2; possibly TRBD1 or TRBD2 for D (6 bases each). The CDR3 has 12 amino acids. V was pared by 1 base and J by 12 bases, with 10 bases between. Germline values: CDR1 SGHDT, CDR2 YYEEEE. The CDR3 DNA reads TGTGCCAGCAGCTTGTTAGGGGGGAAGCTGTTTTTT. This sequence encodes CASSLLGGKLFF.

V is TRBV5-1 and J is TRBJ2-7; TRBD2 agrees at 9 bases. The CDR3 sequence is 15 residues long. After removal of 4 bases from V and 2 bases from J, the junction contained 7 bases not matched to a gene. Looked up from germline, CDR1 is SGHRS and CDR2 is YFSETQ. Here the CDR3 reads CASSPVGGGAYEQYF. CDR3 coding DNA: TGCGCCAGCAGCCCCGTTGGCGGGGGGGCCTACGAGCAGTACTTC.